This T cell receptor (beta chain) was captured in a study of T cell changes during pregnancy in multiple sclerosis. The length of the CDR3 is 15 residues. Trimming removed 3 bases from V and 2 bases from J; junction bases left unmatched: 4. CDR1 and CDR2 (germline): KGHSH, LQKENI. Clones were sequenced by immunoSEQ multiplex PCR, and TCRdb holds only the in-frame ones, with some missing. Of 45,000 to 65,000 clones listed, 85% to 95% are singletons. This TCR came from a female donor with multiple sclerosis, enrolled in a pregnancy study. This material consisted of CD8+ T cells from peripheral blood mononuclear cells, taken in the third trimester of pregnancy. This sequence joins TRBV18 and TRBJ1-5; 7 bases agree with TRBD1. The CDR3 loop is CASSPFGQGNQPQHF. The CDR3 bases are TGTGCCAGCTCACCTTTCGGACAGGGCAATCAGCCCCAGCATTTT. Variable domain in full (rest from reference TRBV18 and TRBJ1-5): NAGVMQNPRHLVRRRGQEARLRCSPMKGHSHVYWYRQLPEEGLKFMVYLQKENIIDESGMPKERFSAEFPKEGPSILRIQQVVRGDSAAYFCASSPFGQGNQPQHFGDGTRLSIL.